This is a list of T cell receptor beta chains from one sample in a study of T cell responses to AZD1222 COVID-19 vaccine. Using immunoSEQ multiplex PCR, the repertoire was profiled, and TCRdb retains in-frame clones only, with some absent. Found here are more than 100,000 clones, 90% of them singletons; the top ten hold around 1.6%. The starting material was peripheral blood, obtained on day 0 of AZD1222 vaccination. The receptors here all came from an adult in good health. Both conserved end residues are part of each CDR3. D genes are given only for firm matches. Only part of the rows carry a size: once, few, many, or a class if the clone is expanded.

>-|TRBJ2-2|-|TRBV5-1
TGCGCCAGCAGCTTAGAACAGGGTCGGACCGGGGAGCTGTTTTTT
CASSLEQGRTGELFF
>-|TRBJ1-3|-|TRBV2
TGTGCCAGCAGACAGGAGGGAAACACCATATATTTT
CASRQEGNTIYF
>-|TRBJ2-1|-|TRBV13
TGTGCCAGCAGCTTTCGGGGGGCAGCTAACTACAATGAGCAGTTCTTC
CASSFRGAANYNEQFF
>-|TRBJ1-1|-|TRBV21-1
TGTGCCAGCAGCGCCCAAGCGGACGGAGCTTTCTTT
CASSAQADGAFF
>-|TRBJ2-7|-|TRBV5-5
TGTGCCAGCAGCTTTTGGCAGGGTGGGCAGTACTTC
CASSFWQGGQYF
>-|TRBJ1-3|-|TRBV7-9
TGTGCCAGCAGCTTAGATGGGGTACGGCCTGGAAACACCATATATTTT
CASSLDGVRPGNTIYF
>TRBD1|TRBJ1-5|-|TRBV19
TGTGCCACTACAGGGGTAGGGATGAACAATCAGCCCCAGCATTTT
CATTGVGMNNQPQHF
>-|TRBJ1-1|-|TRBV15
TGTGCCACCAGCGAGGAGATCGGATCTGAAGCTTTCTTT
CATSEEIGSEAFF
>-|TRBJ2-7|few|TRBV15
TGTGCCACCAGCAGAGATCCGGGAGCGACCTACGAGCAGTACTTC
CATSRDPGATYEQYF
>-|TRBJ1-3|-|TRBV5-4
TGTGCCAGCAGCTCCGAAACTCAGACATCTTATGGAAACACCATATATTTT
CASSSETQTSYGNTIYF
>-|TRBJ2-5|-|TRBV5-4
TGTGCCAGCAGCTTGTCTGGCAGGGGCGGCCGCGAGACCCAGTACTTC
CASSLSGRGGRETQYF
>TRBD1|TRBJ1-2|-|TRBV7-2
TGTGCCAGCAGCCCTGGGACAGGGGGACGATATGGCTACACCTTC
CASSPGTGGRYGYTF
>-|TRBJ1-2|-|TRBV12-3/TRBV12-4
TGTGCCAGCAGTTTCCGTGAGGGCTACACCTTC
CASSFREGYTF
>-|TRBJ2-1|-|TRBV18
TGTGCCAGCTCAACGGACAATGAGCAGTTCTTC
CASSTDNEQFF
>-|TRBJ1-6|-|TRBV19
TGTGCCAGTACCTTTACAGGGTGGGACTCACCCCTCCACTTT
CASTFTGWDSPLHF
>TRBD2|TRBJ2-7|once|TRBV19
TGTGCCAGTAGTGTTGAACTAGCGGGGGGAATCCGAACCCCTTACGAGCAGTACTTC
CASSVELAGGIRTPYEQYF
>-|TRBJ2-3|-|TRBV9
TGTGCCAGCAGCCCCTACCCCATAGCGGTCCTAACCCGAAGCACAGATACGCAGTATTTT
CASSPYPIAVLTRSTDTQYF
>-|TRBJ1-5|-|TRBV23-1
TGCGCCAGCAGACGGCGCGGGCCCCGGGATAGCAATCAGCCCCAGCATTTT
CASRRRGPRDSNQPQHF
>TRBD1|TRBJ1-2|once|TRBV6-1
TGTGCCAGCAGTGAAACAGGGGCTCTGTCCTATGGCTACACCTTC
CASSETGALSYGYTF
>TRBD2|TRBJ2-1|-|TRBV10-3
TGTGCCACCGGACTAGCGGAGGGATTCTACAATGAGCAGTTCTTC
CATGLAEGFYNEQFF
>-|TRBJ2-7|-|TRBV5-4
TGTGCCAGCAGCTTGGACGGCCCCTACGAGCAGTACTTC
CASSLDGPYEQYF
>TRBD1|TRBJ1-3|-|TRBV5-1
TGCGCCAGCAGCATGGCCGGGACAGGGGGCTCTGGAAACACCATATATTTT
CASSMAGTGGSGNTIYF
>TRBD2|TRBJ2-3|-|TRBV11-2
TGTGCCAGCAGCTATACTCCGGGACTAGTGCTAGATACGCAGTATTTT
CASSYTPGLVLDTQYF
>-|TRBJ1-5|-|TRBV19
TGTGCCAGTACCCCACTACAGGGAATCGGTCAGCCCCAGCATTTT
CASTPLQGIGQPQHF
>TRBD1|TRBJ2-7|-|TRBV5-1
TGCGCCAGCAGCTCCGGGACAGGGGGAAGCTACGAGCAGTACTTC
CASSSGTGGSYEQYF
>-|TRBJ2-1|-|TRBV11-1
TGTGCCAGCAGCCTCATGCAGGGCAATGAGCAGTTCTTC
CASSLMQGNEQFF
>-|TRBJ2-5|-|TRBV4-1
TGCGCCAGCAGCCAAGGGCAGATTAAAGAGACCCAGTACTTC
CASSQGQIKETQYF
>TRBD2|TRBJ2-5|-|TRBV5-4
TGTGCCAGCAGCTATACTAGCGGGGGGGCTGGGGAGACCCAGTACTTC
CASSYTSGGAGETQYF
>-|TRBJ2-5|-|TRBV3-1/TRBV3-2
TGTGCCAGCAGCCCGCTCGGGCGGAGGTACCAAGAGACCCAGTACTTC
CASSPLGRRYQETQYF
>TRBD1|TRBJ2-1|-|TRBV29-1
TGCAGCGTTCAGGGGACAGGGAATAATGAGCAGTTCTTC
CSVQGTGNNEQFF
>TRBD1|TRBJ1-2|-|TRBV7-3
TGTGCCAGCAGCTCCACCGGACAGGGGATGGGTGGCTACACCTTC
CASSSTGQGMGGYTF
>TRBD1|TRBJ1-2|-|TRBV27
TGTGCCAGCAGTTTCTCCGGGACAGGGGGCGCGAGCTACACCTTC
CASSFSGTGGASYTF
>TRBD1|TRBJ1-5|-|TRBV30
TGTGCCTGGGCGGCCGGGACAGGGGCCCAGCCCCAGCATTTT
CAWAAGTGAQPQHF
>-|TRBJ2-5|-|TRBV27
TGTGCCAGCAGTTCCTATACCTCAGGGTCCCGGGAGACCCAGTACTTC
CASSSYTSGSRETQYF
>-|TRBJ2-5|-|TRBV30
TGTGCCTGGGCGGGACTCCAAGAGACCCAGTACTTC
CAWAGLQETQYF
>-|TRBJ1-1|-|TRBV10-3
TGTGCCATCAGTGAGTACGGGGTCACTGAAGCTTTCTTT
CAISEYGVTEAFF
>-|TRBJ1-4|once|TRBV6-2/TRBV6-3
TGTGCCAGCAGTTACTCGCTGGACAAGAGTGAAAAACTGTTTTTT
CASSYSLDKSEKLFF
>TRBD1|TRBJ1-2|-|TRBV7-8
TGTGCCAGCAGCCCCGGGACAGGCCTGGATGGCTACACCTTC
CASSPGTGLDGYTF
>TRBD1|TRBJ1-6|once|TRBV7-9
TGTGCCAGCAGCTCGGACAGGATCGCTTCACCCCTCCACTTT
CASSSDRIASPLHF
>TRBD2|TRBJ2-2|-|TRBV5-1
TGCGCCAGCAGCTTGGCGCGGGGGGGCCAATTCGGGGAGCTGTTTTTT
CASSLARGGQFGELFF
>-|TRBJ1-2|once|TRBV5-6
TGTGCCAGCGGAGGAGGTGGCAGCCGATCCCCCTATGGCTACACCTTC
CASGGGGSRSPYGYTF
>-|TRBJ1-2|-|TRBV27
TGTGCCAGCAGTCGGGCCACTAACTATGGCTACACCTTC
CASSRATNYGYTF
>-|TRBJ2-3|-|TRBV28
TGTGCCAGCAGTTTAAGCACAGATACGCAGTATTTT
CASSLSTDTQYF
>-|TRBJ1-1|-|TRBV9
TGTGCCAGCAGCGGAAACGACGTTGAAGCTTTCTTT
CASSGNDVEAFF
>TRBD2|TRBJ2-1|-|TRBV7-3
TGTGCCAGCAGCCAGCAAATTACCGGGACTAGCGGTCACAATGAGCAGTTCTTC
CASSQQITGTSGHNEQFF
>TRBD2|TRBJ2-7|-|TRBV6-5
TGTGCCAGCACCAAGACTAGCGCCTGGAAGGAGCAGTACTTC
CASTKTSAWKEQYF
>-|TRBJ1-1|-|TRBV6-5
TGTGCCAGCAGTTACCGACAGGTGGGGACTGAAGCTTTCTTT
CASSYRQVGTEAFF
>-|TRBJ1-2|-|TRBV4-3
TGCGCCAGCAGCCCGCCCTCGGCCCCCCTCGTTGGCTACACCTTC
CASSPPSAPLVGYTF
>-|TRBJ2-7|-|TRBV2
TGTGCCAGCAGTGGAGGGGGAAGCGAGCAGTACTTC
CASSGGGSEQYF
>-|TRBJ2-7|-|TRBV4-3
TGCGCCAGCAGCCAAGTGGTCGGTGGGGACGAGCAGTACTTC
CASSQVVGGDEQYF
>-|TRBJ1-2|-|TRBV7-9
TGTGCCAGCAGCTTAGTACCCCAGAATAACTATGGCTACACCTTC
CASSLVPQNNYGYTF
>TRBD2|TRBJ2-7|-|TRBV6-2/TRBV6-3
TGTGCCAGCAGTTACCCCTCAGCGGGGGACCCCTACGAGCAGTACTTC
CASSYPSAGDPYEQYF